A single sample is the source of the 6 T cell receptor beta chains below, sequenced in a study of T-cell memory formation after mild COVID-19. MiXCR was run by TCRdb on the 5' RACE reads, yielding one entry per CDR3 protein. Among just under 150,000 distinct CDR3 sequences, approximately 21% were seen once, and the ten largest hold under 2.5%. The sample consisted of PBMCs or a T cell subset sorted from them (not recorded which). The receptors come from an adult woman who had mild COVID-19 (a few samples of this study predate the infection). Cell type and time point are not known.

The chain's CDR3 is CASVFLAGSGETQYF. CDR3 sequence (DNA): TGTGCCAGTGTCTTTTTAGCGGGAAGCGGGGAGACCCAGTACTTC. The chain links TRBV6-1 to TRBJ2-5; TRBD2 matches at 8 bases. CDR1 is MNHNS and CDR2 is SASEGT in the germline V gene. V lost 9 bases and J lost 5; bases outside the gene matches: 14. This CDR3 spans 15 amino acids.

This clonotype was observed a few times. This chain uses TRBV12-3 or TRBV12-4 with TRBJ2-3; TRBD2 might be the D (7 bases). This CDR3 is 15 amino acids long. Trimming pared 5 bases from V and 1 base from J, leaving 13 bases between. The CDR3 DNA is TGTGCCAGCAGTCCCCGGGGGGCTGGCACAGATACGCAGTATTTT. It yields the protein CASSPRGAGTDTQYF.

This clonotype was picked up a small number of times. The V call is TRBV2, the J call TRBJ2-3; the match to TRBD2 covers 10 bases. With V trimmed by 3 bases and J by 0 bases, 3 bases remained unmatched. Germline CDR1 SNHLY, CDR2 FYNNEI. CDR3 length: 16 residues. The CDR3 DNA follows: TGTGCCAGCAGTGACTCACTAGCGGGAAGCACAGATACGCAGTATTTT. Translated: CASSDSLAGSTDTQYF. The complete variable domain, with remaining parts taken from reference TRBV2 and TRBJ2-3, reads EPEVTQTPSHQVTQMGQEVILRCVPISNHLYFYWYRQILGQKVEFLVSFYNNEISEKSEIFDDQFSVERPDGSNFTLKIRSTKLEDSAMYFCASSDSLAGSTDTQYFGPGTRLTVL.

This clonotype occurred a few times. J is TRBJ2-3 and V is TRBV7-8; D is uncertain. V shed 1 base and J shed 0 bases, with 8 bases lying between them. Germline-derived CDR1 and CDR2 are SGHVS and FQNEAQ. The CDR3 extends over 15 amino acids. The CDR3, as DNA: TGTGCCAGCAGCTTAGGAGAGTGGAGCACAGATACGCAGTATTTT. Translating gives CASSLGEWSTDTQYF.

V gene TRBV7-3 combines with J gene TRBJ2-3; D unclear. The CDR3 has 17 amino acids. CDR1 is SGHTA and CDR2 is FQGTGA in the germline V gene. V lost 0 bases, J lost 2 bases, and 15 bases lay in between. The CDR3 reads CASSLTSSLTNTDTQYF. The DNA for the CDR3 is TGTGCCAGCAGCTTAACGTCTAGTCTCACGAACACAGATACGCAGTATTTT.

The V gene is TRBV5-1, the J gene TRBJ2-7; 9 bases agree with TRBD1. Germline V CDR1 and CDR2: SGHRS, YFSETQ. CDR3 length: 16 amino acids. V gave up 0 bases and J gave up 2 bases; unmatched junction bases: 6. CDR3 loop: CASSLAPGQGAYEQYF. As DNA, the CDR3 is TGCGCCAGCAGCTTGGCCCCGGGACAGGGAGCCTACGAGCAGTACTTC.